These 15 T cell receptor beta chains were all obtained from the same sample, sequenced in a study of lymphopenia after photon versus proton radiotherapy. This table comes from immunoSEQ multiplex PCR, and its TCRdb copy is limited to in-frame clones, with some not included. The sample carries over 35,000 clones, approximately 83% recorded once. The specimen comprised peripheral blood, sampled from a patient treated with proton-based radiotherapy. The origin of the receptors is a woman in her 70s with pancreatic cancer.

This clone was detected once. The chain carries TRBV28 and TRBJ1-1; D remains ambiguous. Per germline, CDR1 MDHEN and CDR2 SYDVKM. The V and J ends lost 2 bases and 5 bases respectively, with 18 bases between them. CDR3 size: 16 residues. CDR3 DNA sequence: TGTGCCAGCAGTTTAGCTTCAGGAGGGTGGTTTACTGAAGCTTTCTTT. Amino acid sequence: CASSLASGGWFTEAFF.

The chain uses TRBV15 and TRBJ2-2; D is perhaps TRBD1 (5 bases). The CDR3 runs to 13 residues. V was shortened by 5 bases and J by 5 bases, with 9 bases between the two germline ends. Germline V gene data show CDR1 as LNHNV and CDR2 as YYDKDF (reference sequence). CDR3 sequence (DNA): TGTGCCACCAGCTCAAGGGGTACCGGGGAGCTGTTTTTT. Protein product: CATSSRGTGELFF.

The genes are TRBV7-2 and TRBJ1-5; D call uncertain. There are 13 residues in the CDR3. Trimming pared 1 base from V and 4 bases from J, leaving 5 bases between. The germline V gene encodes CDR1 SGHTA and CDR2 FQGNSA. The CDR3: CASSLGLNQPQHF. The CDR3 nucleotides read TGTGCCAGCAGCTTAGGGCTGAATCAGCCCCAGCATTTT. The full variable domain, with the rest looked up from reference TRBV7-2 and TRBJ1-5, is GAGVSQSPSNKVTEKGKDVELRCDPISGHTALYWYRQSLGQGLEFLIYFQGNSAPDKSGLPSDRFSAERTGGSVSTLTIQRTQQEDSAVYLCASSLGLNQPQHFGDGTRLSIL.

In this sample, this clone turned up once. The CDR3 sequence: CASQRTGVYEQYF. DNA of the CDR3: TGTGCCAGCCAACGGACAGGGGTGTACGAGCAGTACTTC. This chain connects TRBV28 to TRBJ2-7; 9 nucleotides agree with TRBD1. Germline CDR1 is MDHEN and CDR2 is SYDVKM. The V segment lost 8 bases and the J segment 4 bases; nucleotides outside the gene matches: 6. This CDR3 region has 13 residues. The full variable domain, in which reference TRBV28 and TRBJ2-7 provide the parts outside the CDR3, is DVKVTQSSRYLVKRTGEKVFLECVQDMDHENMFWYRQDPGLGLRLIYFSYDVKMKEKGDIPEGYSVSREKKERFSLILESASTNQTSMYLCASQRTGVYEQYFGPGTRLTVT.

The J gene is TRBJ2-7, the V gene TRBV11-2; TRBD1 aligns across 7 bases. The CDR3 spans 13 residues. The germline V gene encodes CDR1 SGHAT and CDR2 FQNNGV. After removal of 5 bases from V and 3 bases from J, the junction contained 4 bases not matched to a gene. The DNA for the CDR3 is TGTGCCAGCAGCCCGGACAGGAACTACGAGCAGTACTTC. Protein sequence: CASSPDRNYEQYF.

The sample holds one count of this clone. The V gene is TRBV5-6, the J gene TRBJ1-1, with 9 bases identical to TRBD1. Per germline, CDR1 SGHDT and CDR2 YYEEEE. The CDR3 has 14 amino acids. V lost 4 bases to trimming and J lost 5 bases; unmatched junction nucleotides: 6. The CDR3 coding sequence is TGTGCCAGCAGCGCCGGGACAGGGTTGACTGAAGCTTTCTTT. This encodes CASSAGTGLTEAFF.

The rearrangement joins TRBV14 to TRBJ2-7, with 10 positions matching TRBD2. The germline gives CDR1 SGHDN, CDR2 FVKESK. J lost 4 bases, V lost 3 bases, and 15 bases had no gene match. The CDR3 runs 18 residues. The CDR3 region is CASSQGKRSSGRIYEQYF. Written as DNA, the CDR3 is TGTGCCAGCAGCCAGGGGAAGAGGAGTAGCGGGAGGATTTACGAGCAGTACTTC.

For this clone: Germline is not matched at one junction end, which may reflect a read error. V and J are TRBV19 and TRBJ2-1, with 11 bases fitting TRBD2. CDR1 LNHDA and CDR2 SQIVND come from the germline V gene (reference sequence). The CDR3 is made up of 15 amino acids. In DNA form, the CDR3 reads TGTGCCAGTAGAACGACTAGCGGGACGTCCAATCAGCAGTTCTTC. Encoded protein: CASRTTSGTSNQQFF.

The chain uses TRBV1 and TRBJ1-5; the D call TRBD1 from the table was never checked on the DNA. TRBV1 is flagged as a pseudogene. The length of the CDR3 is 14 residues. The CDR3 spells CTRSPGQCNQPQHF. The CDR3 nucleotides are TGCACCAGGTCCCCGGGACAGTGCAATCAGCCCCAGCATTTT.

The chain joins TRBV30 to TRBJ1-5, with 9 bases lining up with TRBD1. The CDR3 extends over 14 amino acids. With V trimmed by 7 bases and J by 6 bases, 10 bases remained unmatched. Germline V gives CDR1 GTSNPN, CDR2 SVGIG (reference sequence). CDR3 loop: CAFGQGNKGQPQHF. The CDR3 coding sequence is TGTGCCTTCGGACAGGGGAACAAAGGTCAGCCCCAGCATTTT.

The J gene is TRBJ1-5, the V gene TRBV7-2; tentatively, D is TRBD1 (5 bases). V lost 7 bases, J lost 7 bases, and 17 bases lay in between. This CDR3 comprises 14 residues. Germline assignment: CDR1 SGHTA and CDR2 FQGNSA. In DNA, the CDR3 is TGTGCCAGCACCTTGGGCCAGGGCACCCAGCCCCAGCATTTT. The encoded protein is CASTLGQGTQPQHF.

In its sample, this clone was seen once. The V call is TRBV7-6, the J call TRBJ2-2; D is possibly TRBD1 (6 bases). Germline V gives CDR1 SGHVS, CDR2 FNYEAQ. Trimming removed 1 base at V and 6 bases at J, with 6 bases between. The CDR3 sequence is 13 residues long. The CDR3 DNA reads as TGTGCCAGCAGCTTAGGACAGGCCGGGGAGCTGTTTTTT. Its protein product is CASSLGQAGELFF.

The V gene is TRBV9, the J gene TRBJ2-5; D gene ambiguous. V shed 0 bases and J shed 5 bases, with 14 bases lying between them. Germline V CDR1 and CDR2: SGDLS, YYNGEE. The CDR3 is 15 residues long. CDR3 coding DNA: TGTGCCAGCAGCGTAGAAACGGCGCTTGGGGAGACCCAGTACTTC. Translated, it gives CASSVETALGETQYF.

V gene TRBV5-4 combines with J gene TRBJ2-1; 9 bases are shared with TRBD2. Germline V lookup: CDR1 SGHNT, CDR2 YYREEE (reference sequence). Germline trimming cut 0 bases from V and 12 bases from J; bases unmatched to any gene: 13. CDR3 size: 16 residues. This CDR3 is CASSLDLSGSSSVQFF. The CDR3 DNA follows: TGTGCCAGCAGCTTGGATCTTAGCGGGAGTAGTTCCGTGCAGTTCTTC.

The genes are TRBV19 and TRBJ1-5, with D unresolved. There are 15 residues in the CDR3. V was shortened by 10 bases and J by 6 bases, with 22 bases between the two germline ends. Germline CDR1 and CDR2: LNHDA and SQIVND (reference sequence). This CDR3 is CATRPFGEGGQPQHF. The CDR3 DNA reads as TGTGCCACCAGACCTTTCGGGGAGGGTGGTCAGCCCCAGCATTTT.